One and the same sample provided the 8 T cell receptor beta chains below, sequenced in a study of T cells in Graves' hyperthyroidism and ophthalmopathy. Authors of the study amplified TCR beta CDR3 regions from RNA transcripts. Researchers ran a first-round RT-PCR on the TCR CDR3 using the HTBI primer set. MiXCR, run by TCRdb on the multiplex PCR reads, gives a single entry per CDR3 protein. This table has a few hundred thousand distinct CDR3 sequences, around 20% appearing once. The material sequenced was blood. The receptors stem from a man aged 18 to 29 with Graves' hyperthyroidism.

The rearrangement links TRBV6-1 to TRBJ2-2; tentative D call: TRBD2 (6 bases). This CDR3 contains 14 residues. Trimming shortened V by 2 bases and J by 6 bases, and 10 bases separated the two germline ends. Germline V CDR1 and CDR2: MNHNS, SASEGT. The CDR3: CASSEIWGAGELFF. The CDR3 region has the DNA TGTGCCAGCAGTGAAATTTGGGGGGCCGGGGAGCTGTTTTTT.

This clonotype was recorded many times. The rearrangement uses TRBV6-8 and TRBJ2-2; D remains ambiguous. The V end was cut by 2 bases, the J end by 4 bases, with 2 bases between. This CDR3 comprises 12 residues. Germline assignment: CDR1 MNHGY and CDR2 SAAAGT. The CDR3 region has the DNA TGTGCCAGCAGTTACCTCACCGGGGAGCTGTTTTTT. It translates to CASSYLTGELFF.

Worth noting for this clonotype: Possible read error: a much larger clone is one base away. This sequence joins TRBV12-3 or TRBV12-4 and TRBJ1-6; D gene uncertain. This CDR3 has 15 amino acids. The CDR3 DNA sequence: TGTACCAGCAGTTTAGCGCGGGCAACTAATTCACCCCTCCACTTT. Residues: CTSSLARATNSPLHF.

This clonotype was seen at least ten times. This chain joins TRBV12-3 or TRBV12-4 and TRBJ1-2; no firm D call. The CDR3 contains 14 residues. Between the trimmed V and J ends, which lost 5 bases and 4 bases, there was a span of 14 bases. Here the CDR3 reads CASSPDGTSYGYTF. In DNA, the CDR3 is TGTGCCAGCAGTCCTGACGGAACAAGCTATGGCTACACCTTC.

A remark on this clonotype: A much larger clone differs by one base, so this may be a read error. The chain combines TRBV30 with TRBJ1-1; D may be TRBD1 (5 bases). The CDR3 totals 13 residues. CDR1 and CDR2 (germline): GTSNPN, SVGIG (reference sequence). The CDR3 is CSWGPQGNTEAFF. In DNA, the CDR3 is TGTTCCTGGGGCCCTCAAGGGAACACTGAAGCTTTCTTT. Together with reference TRBV30 and TRBJ1-1, the CDR3 gives the full variable domain: SQTIHQWPATLVQPVGSPLSLECTVEGTSNPNLYWYRQAAGRGLQLLFYSVGIGQISSEVPQNLSASRPQDRQFILSSKKLLLSDSGFYLCSWGPQGNTEAFFGQGTRLTVV.

In its sample, this clonotype was seen many times. The genes are TRBV12-3 or TRBV12-4 and TRBJ1-1; tentatively, D is TRBD1 (6 bases). The V end was cut by 7 bases, the J end by 8 bases, with 11 bases between. The CDR3 loop spans 11 amino acids. The CDR3 DNA is TGTGCCAGCACCCTTGACAGGGAAGCTTTCTTT. Translating it yields CASTLDREAFF.

This clonotype was recorded at least ten times. The chain recombines TRBV6-1 with TRBJ1-1, with D possibly being TRBD1 (6 bases). The V end was cut by 6 bases, the J end by 6 bases, with 14 bases between. Germline V gives CDR1 MNHNS, CDR2 SASEGT. This CDR3 spans 13 amino acids. The CDR3 is CASRSGERPEAFF. Here the CDR3 DNA reads TGTGCCAGCAGGTCAGGGGAACGGCCTGAAGCTTTCTTT.

This clonotype was counted ten times or more. The J gene is TRBJ1-1, the V gene TRBV7-9; no firm D call. The CDR3 covers 12 residues. The V end was cut by 1 base, the J end by 11 bases, with 11 bases between. In germline, CDR1 is SEHNR, CDR2 FQNEAQ (reference sequence). The CDR3 coding sequence is TGTGCCAGCAGCTTAGGACGTTCGGGGGCTTTCTTT. Its protein product is CASSLGRSGAFF.